Given below is one TCR beta chain in context. Germline values: CDR1 MRHNA, CDR2 SNTAGT. The CDR3 is made up of 13 amino acids. Trimming removed 7 bases at V and 4 bases at J, with 10 bases between. The entry originates in a study of blood T cell repertoires in COVID-19. Study-wide context: The United States, Italy and Spain supplied acute and convalescent COVID-19 samples. T cells, B-cell-depleted T cells, or PBMCs provided the cDNA or gDNA that served as material.

As handled by the study authors: It was from reference gene primer amplification that nucleated cell counts were estimated. Some clones are missing from TCRdb's copy, which holds only in-frame ones; the method was immunoSEQ multiplex PCR. The V and J calls and clone size were taken over from that table, and D and trimming were inferred from the DNA. Among over 90,000 clones, approximately 86% were seen once, and the ten largest hold about 1.7%. V and J are TRBV6-4 and TRBJ1-4; tentatively, D is TRBD1 (6 bases). The sample consisted of peripheral blood. The clonotype was recovered from a man of 80 years or more with acute or convalescent COVID-19. The CDR3 DNA is TGTGCCAGCAAAAGGACAGATAATGAAAAACTGTTTTTT. Translation gives CASKRTDNEKLFF.